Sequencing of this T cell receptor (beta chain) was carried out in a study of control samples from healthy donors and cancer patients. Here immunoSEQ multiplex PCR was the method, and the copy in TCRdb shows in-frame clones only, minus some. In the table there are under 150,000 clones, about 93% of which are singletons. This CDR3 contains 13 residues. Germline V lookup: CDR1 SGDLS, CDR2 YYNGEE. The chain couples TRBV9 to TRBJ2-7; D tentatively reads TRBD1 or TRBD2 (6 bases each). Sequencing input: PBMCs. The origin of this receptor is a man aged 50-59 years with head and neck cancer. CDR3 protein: CAAKGGRYYEQYF. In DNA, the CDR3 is TGTGCTGCCAAAGGGGGGCGCTATTACGAGCAGTACTTC.